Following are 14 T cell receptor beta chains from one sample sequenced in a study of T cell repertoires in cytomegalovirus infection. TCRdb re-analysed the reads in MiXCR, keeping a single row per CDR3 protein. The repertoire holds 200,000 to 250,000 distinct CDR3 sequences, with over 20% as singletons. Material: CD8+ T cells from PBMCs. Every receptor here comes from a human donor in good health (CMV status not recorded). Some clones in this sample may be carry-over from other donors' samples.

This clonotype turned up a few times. In DNA form, the CDR3 reads TGTGCCAGCAGCCAATGGGGACAGGGCGATCAGCCCCAGCATTTT. Amino acids: CASSQWGQGDQPQHF. The rearrangement links TRBV27 to TRBJ1-5; TRBD1 matches 9 bases. CDR3 length: 15 residues. Trimming took 6 bases from V and 5 from J; bases not matched to a gene: 8. Germline assignment: CDR1 MNHEY and CDR2 SMNVEV (reference sequence).

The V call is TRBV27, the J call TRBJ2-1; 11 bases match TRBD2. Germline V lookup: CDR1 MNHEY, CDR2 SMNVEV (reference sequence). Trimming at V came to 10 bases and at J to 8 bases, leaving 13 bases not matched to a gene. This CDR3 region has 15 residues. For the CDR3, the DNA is TGTGCCATTGCCATTAGCGGGGGGGCTCCCGATGAGCAGTTCTTC. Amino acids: CAIAISGGAPDEQFF.

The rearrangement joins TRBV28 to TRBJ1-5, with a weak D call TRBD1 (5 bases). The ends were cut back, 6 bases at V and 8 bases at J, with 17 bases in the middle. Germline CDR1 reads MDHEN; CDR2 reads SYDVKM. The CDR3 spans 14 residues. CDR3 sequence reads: CASRGVGDVEPQHF. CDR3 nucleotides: TGTGCCAGCAGGGGGGTAGGGGATGTCGAGCCCCAGCATTTT.

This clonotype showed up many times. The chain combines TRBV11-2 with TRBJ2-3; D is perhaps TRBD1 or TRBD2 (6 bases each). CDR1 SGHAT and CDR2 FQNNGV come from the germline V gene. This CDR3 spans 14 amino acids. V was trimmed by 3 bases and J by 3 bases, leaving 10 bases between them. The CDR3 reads CASSLGGRTDTQYF. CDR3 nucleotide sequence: TGTGCCAGCAGCTTGGGGGGCAGAACAGATACGCAGTATTTT.

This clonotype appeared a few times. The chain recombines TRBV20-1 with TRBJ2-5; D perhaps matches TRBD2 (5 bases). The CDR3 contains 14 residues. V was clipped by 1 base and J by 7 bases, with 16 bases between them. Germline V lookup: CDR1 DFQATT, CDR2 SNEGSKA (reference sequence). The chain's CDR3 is CSARGSGDPRTQYF. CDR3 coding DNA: TGCAGTGCTAGAGGCTCCGGGGATCCGAGGACCCAGTACTTC.

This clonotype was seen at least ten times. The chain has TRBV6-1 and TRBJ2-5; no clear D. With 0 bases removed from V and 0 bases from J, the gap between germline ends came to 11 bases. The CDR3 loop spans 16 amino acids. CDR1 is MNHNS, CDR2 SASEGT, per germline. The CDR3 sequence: CASSEASAAYQETQYF. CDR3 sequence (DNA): TGTGCCAGCAGTGAAGCATCGGCGGCGTACCAAGAGACCCAGTACTTC.

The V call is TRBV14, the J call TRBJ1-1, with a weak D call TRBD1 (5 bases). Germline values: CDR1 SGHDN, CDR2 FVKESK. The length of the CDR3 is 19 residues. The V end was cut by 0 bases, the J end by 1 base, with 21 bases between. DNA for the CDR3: TGTGCCAGCAGCCAAGAATGGGATTATTGGCCCGGGGGGAACACTGAAGCTTTCTTT. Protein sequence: CASSQEWDYWPGGNTEAFF.

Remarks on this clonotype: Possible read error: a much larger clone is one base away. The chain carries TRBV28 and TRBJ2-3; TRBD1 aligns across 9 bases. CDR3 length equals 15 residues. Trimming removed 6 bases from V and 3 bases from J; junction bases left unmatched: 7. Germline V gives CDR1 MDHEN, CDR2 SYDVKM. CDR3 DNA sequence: TGTGCCAGCAGGTCCCGGACAGGGGAGACAGATACGCAGTATTTT. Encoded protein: CASRSRTGETDTQYF.

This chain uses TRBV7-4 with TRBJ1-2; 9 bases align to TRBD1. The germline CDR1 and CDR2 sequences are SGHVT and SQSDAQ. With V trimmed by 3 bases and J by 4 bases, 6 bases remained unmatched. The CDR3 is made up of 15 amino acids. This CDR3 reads CASSLGDRAGYGYTF. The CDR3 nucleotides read TGTGCCAGCAGCTTGGGGGACAGGGCAGGCTATGGCTACACCTTC.

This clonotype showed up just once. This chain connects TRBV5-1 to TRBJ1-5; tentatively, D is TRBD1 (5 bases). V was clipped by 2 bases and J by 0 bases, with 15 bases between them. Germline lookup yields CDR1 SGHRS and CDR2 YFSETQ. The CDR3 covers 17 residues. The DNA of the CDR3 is TGCGCCAGCAGCTTAAGGCCCAGGGCCTATAGCAATCAGCCCCAGCATTTT. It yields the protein CASSLRPRAYSNQPQHF.

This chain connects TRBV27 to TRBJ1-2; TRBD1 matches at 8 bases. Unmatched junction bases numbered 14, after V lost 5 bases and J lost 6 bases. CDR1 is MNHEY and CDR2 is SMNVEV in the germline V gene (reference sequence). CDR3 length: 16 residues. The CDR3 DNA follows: TGTGCCAGCAGTCCCATCTTACAGGGGGGCTTGGATGGCTACACCTTC. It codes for CASSPILQGGLDGYTF.

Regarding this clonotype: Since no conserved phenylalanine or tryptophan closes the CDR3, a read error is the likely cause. CDR3 sequence: CASSFGGAGDPYEQYL. Written as DNA, the CDR3 is TGTGCCAGCAGCTTCGGAGGGGCGGGGGATCCCTACGAGCAGTACCTT. This chain uses TRBV7-9 with TRBJ2-7, with TRBD2 matching over 7 bases. This CDR3 region has 16 residues. V trimming: 3 bases; J trimming: 2 bases; junction bases outside the gene matches: 10. The germline V gene encodes CDR1 SEHNR and CDR2 FQNEAQ (reference sequence).

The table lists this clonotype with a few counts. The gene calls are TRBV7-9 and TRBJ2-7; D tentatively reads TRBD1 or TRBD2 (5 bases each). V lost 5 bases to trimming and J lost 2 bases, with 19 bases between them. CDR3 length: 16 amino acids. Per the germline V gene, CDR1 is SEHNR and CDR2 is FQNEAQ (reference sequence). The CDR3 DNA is TGTGCCAGCAGCCCGGCCCAAGGGACGGATACCTACGAGCAGTACTTC. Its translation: CASSPAQGTDTYEQYF.

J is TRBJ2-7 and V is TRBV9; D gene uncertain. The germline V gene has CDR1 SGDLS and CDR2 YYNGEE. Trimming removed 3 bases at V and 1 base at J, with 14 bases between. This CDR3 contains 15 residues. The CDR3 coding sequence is TGTGCCAGCAGCGCCCGTGGGGATTCTTCCTACGAGCAGTACTTC. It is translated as CASSARGDSSYEQYF.